The next 17 T cell receptor beta chains were all read from a single sample in a study of PD-1 blockade in classical Hodgkin lymphoma. No patient escaped relapse after autologous stem cell transplantation, and brentuximab vedotin exposure varied. Only in-frame clones appear in the TCRdb table, and some are missing; sequencing was by immunoSEQ multiplex PCR. The top ten clones hold approximately 5.7% of a sample with roughly 38,000 clones, approximately 90% of them seen once. The starting material was peripheral blood mononuclear cells (PBMCs), obtained before the second cycle of nivolumab. The source of these receptors is a human donor with classical Hodgkin lymphoma.

This clone was picked up one time. This sequence joins TRBV5-1 and TRBJ2-3, with 8 bases fitting TRBD2. The CDR3 length is 19 residues. V was clipped by 3 bases and J by 5 bases; unmatched bases: 20. Germline values: CDR1 SGHRS, CDR2 YFSETQ. In DNA, the CDR3 is TGCGCCAGCAGCTCCTTACCACCTACTAGCGGAGGAGATGGAGATACGCAGTATTTT. This translates into CASSSLPPTSGGDGDTQYF.

The chain is built from TRBV4-3 and TRBJ1-1; weak D call: TRBD1 (6 bases). Trimming cost V 0 bases and J 11 bases, with 25 bases left between them. CDR1 LGHNA and CDR2 YSLEER come from the germline V gene. The CDR3 is made up of 17 amino acids. The DNA of the CDR3 is TGCGCCAGCAGCCAAGATGGGGCCAGACAGGCGTCTGGACGGGCTTTCTTT. Translating it yields CASSQDGARQASGRAFF.

This clone showed up just once. V gene TRBV27 combines with J gene TRBJ2-3, with TRBD2 as a possible D gene (5 bases). The V and J ends lost 2 bases and 0 bases respectively, with 9 bases between them. Germline V gene sequence: CDR1 MNHEY, CDR2 SMNVEV (reference sequence). The CDR3 runs 15 residues. CDR3 loop: CASSLVRVSTDTQYF. CDR3 coding DNA: TGTGCCAGCAGTTTAGTGCGGGTTAGCACAGATACGCAGTATTTT.

This rearrangement joins TRBV28 to TRBJ1-5; 9 bases agree with TRBD1. V shed 7 bases and J 4 bases; nucleotides not matched to a gene: 8. The CDR3 length is 15 residues. Germline V gene data show CDR1 as MDHEN and CDR2 as SYDVKM. The CDR3: CASTVPGQGNQPQHF. The CDR3 nucleotides are TGTGCCAGCACCGTCCCGGGACAGGGTAATCAGCCCCAGCATTTT.

This clone was detected only once. The chain joins TRBV14 to TRBJ2-6, with a weak D call TRBD2 (5 bases). Germline V gene data show CDR1 as SGHDN and CDR2 as FVKESK. V was pared by 4 bases and J by 1 base, with 14 bases between. The CDR3 extends over 17 amino acids. The CDR3 here is CASSLIGEGSGANVLTF. CDR3 nucleotide sequence: TGTGCCAGCAGCCTCATCGGTGAGGGATCTGGGGCCAACGTCCTGACTTTC.

The V call is TRBV27, the J call TRBJ2-7; the match to TRBD2 covers 8 bases. The germline gives CDR1 MNHEY, CDR2 SMNVEV (reference sequence). This CDR3 region has 15 residues. V shed 4 bases, J shed 3 bases, and the junction held 8 bases outside the gene matches. The CDR3 nucleotides are TGTGCCAGCAGTTCCCTTCCAGCGGGAGTCTACGAGCAGTACTTC. Translated, it gives CASSSLPAGVYEQYF.

The chain is built from TRBV5-6 and TRBJ2-7, with D maybe TRBD1 (6 bases). CDR1 is SGHDT, CDR2 YYEEEE, per germline. Trimming took off 2 bases at V and 10 bases at J, with 10 bases between the two ends. This CDR3 has 11 amino acids. The CDR3 protein is CASSFQGFQYF. In DNA, the CDR3 is TGTGCCAGCAGCTTTCAGGGGTTTCAGTACTTC.

The chain recombines TRBV7-9 with TRBJ2-5, with D tentatively TRBD1 or TRBD2 (5 bases each). From germline, CDR1 is SEHNR and CDR2 FQNEAQ (reference sequence). The CDR3 contains 14 residues. Trimming shortened V by 5 bases and J by 3 bases, and 13 bases separated the two germline ends. The CDR3 reads CASSPPGLKETQYF. The CDR3 DNA follows: TGTGCCAGCAGCCCCCCGGGGCTCAAAGAGACCCAGTACTTC. The whole variable domain, filled in from reference TRBV7-9 and TRBJ2-5, reads DTGVSQNPRHKITKRGQNVTFRCDPISEHNRLYWYRQTLGQGPEFLTYFQNEAQLEKSRLLSDRFSAERPKGSFSTLEIQRTEQGDSAMYLCASSPPGLKETQYFGPGTRLLVL.

Here the CDR3 reads CASREKGQTYEQYF. CDR3 in DNA: TGTGCCAGCAGAGAAAAGGGACAGACCTACGAGCAGTACTTC. This chain uses TRBV7-8 with TRBJ2-7; TRBD1 agrees at 7 bases. Germline loops: CDR1 SGHVS, CDR2 FQNEAQ. The CDR3 runs 14 residues. V gave up 6 bases and J gave up 2 bases; unmatched junction bases: 7.

The chain joins TRBV5-1 to TRBJ2-5; TRBD2 matches at 9 bases. V shed 1 base and J 4 bases; nucleotides not matched to a gene: 5. Germline CDR1 is SGHRS and CDR2 is YFSETQ. The CDR3 totals 15 residues. CDR3 protein: CASSLLKREVETQYF. The CDR3 DNA sequence: TGCGCCAGCAGCTTGTTGAAGCGGGAGGTAGAGACCCAGTACTTC.

This chain joins TRBV28 and TRBJ2-2, with D perhaps being TRBD1 or TRBD2 (5 bases each). Germline CDR1 and CDR2: MDHEN and SYDVKM. The CDR3 has 16 residues. The V end was cut by 1 base, the J end by 4 bases, with 13 bases between. CDR3 DNA sequence: TGTGCCAGCAGTTTATTACCGGGACCTACCACCGGGGAGCTGTTTTTT. Translating it yields CASSLLPGPTTGELFF. Full variable domain (missing parts from reference TRBV28 and TRBJ2-2): DVKVTQSSRYLVKRTGEKVFLECVQDMDHENMFWYRQDPGLGLRLIYFSYDVKMKEKGDIPEGYSVSREKKERFSLILESASTNQTSMYLCASSLLPGPTTGELFFGEGSRLTVL.

DNA for the CDR3: TGTGCCAGCAGTTTTCTTTTGACAGGGAACACTGAAGCTTTCTTT. Translating gives CASSFLLTGNTEAFF. V gene TRBV28 combines with J gene TRBJ1-1, with D maybe TRBD1 (6 bases). This CDR3 has 15 residues. The V gene's germline CDR1 is MDHEN and CDR2 SYDVKM. The V and J ends lost 3 bases and 1 base respectively, with 12 bases between them.

The chain carries TRBV12-2 and TRBJ2-4; the table's D call of TRBD2 was not tested on the DNA. TRBV12-2 is designated a pseudogene. The CDR3 is 16 residues long. The CDR3 region has the DNA TGTGCAAGTCGCCAACTAGCCCGATTAGCCAAAAACATTCAGTACTTC. It yields the protein CASRQLARLAKNIQYF.

The chain links TRBV7-9 to TRBJ2-1; D remains unclear. V lost 3 bases and J lost 6, with 9 bases in between. Germline V gene data show CDR1 as SEHNR and CDR2 as FQNEAQ (reference sequence). CDR3 size: 13 residues. The CDR3 DNA sequence: TGTGCCAGCAGCTTGACCCAGGTCAATGAGCAGTTCTTC. Its protein product is CASSLTQVNEQFF.

The chain links TRBV27 to TRBJ2-7, with a possible D match to TRBD2 (5 bases). Germline V lookup: CDR1 MNHEY, CDR2 SMNVEV (reference sequence). The CDR3 has 13 amino acids. V was cut by 6 bases and J by 0 bases, with 9 bases left in between. Here the CDR3 reads CASRDGVSYEQYF. The CDR3 DNA reads TGTGCCAGCAGGGACGGGGTCTCCTACGAGCAGTACTTC.

This clone was observed once. The rearrangement links TRBV27 to TRBJ1-4, with D unresolved. The CDR3 covers 17 residues. CDR1 is MNHEY and CDR2 is SMNVEV in the germline V gene (reference sequence). V dropped 6 bases and J dropped 0 bases, with 17 bases sitting between them. The CDR3 is CASSPLSVLATNEKLFF. The CDR3, as DNA: TGTGCCAGCAGCCCTCTTAGCGTTTTGGCAACTAATGAAAAACTGTTTTTT.

This chain connects TRBV5-1 to TRBJ1-2, with a possible D match to TRBD1 (6 bases). CDR3 length: 15 residues. CDR1 and CDR2 (germline): SGHRS, YFSETQ. V was cut by 0 bases and J by 8 bases, with 17 bases left in between. The CDR3 is CASSLDTLGGRGYTF. The CDR3 nucleotides read TGCGCCAGCAGCTTGGATACTCTGGGGGGCCGGGGCTACACCTTC.